The table lists the clone carrying this T cell receptor beta chain with a few counts. What it binds is unknown. This specimen comes from a study of T cells in Graves' hyperthyroidism and ophthalmopathy. Study context: Peripheral blood was collected at initial diagnosis, before any treatment.

RNA transcripts provided the source from which TCR beta CDR3 regions were amplified. Using the HTBI primer set, a first-round RT-PCR was run on the TCR CDR3. In TCRdb, the multiplex PCR reads were re-called with MiXCR into one record per CDR3 protein. The sample has some 530,000 distinct CDR3 sequences; 22% are singletons. Disease lasting under 3 months, a NOSPECS grade of at least 4, and a Clinical Activity Score of at least 3 were features of the ophthalmopathy patients. Researchers barred patients who had uncontrolled infection, other autoimmune disease, pregnancy or lactation. The CDR3 totals 14 residues. The V end was cut by 2 bases, the J end by 6 bases, with 12 bases between. Germline V gene data show CDR1 as SGDLS and CDR2 as YYNGEE. Notes on the study in general: Blood samples included most of the expanded thyroid clonotypes exceeding 0.001.

The sequence derives from a woman in her seventies with Graves' ophthalmopathy. V usage is TRBV9 and J usage is TRBJ1-5; D may be TRBD1 (5 bases). The source material was blood. The DNA of the CDR3 is TGTGCCAGCAGCGTCGATGGGACCGGTCAGCCCCAGCATTTT. Encoded protein: CASSVDGTGQPQHF.